The rows below give T cell receptor beta chains drawn from one sample of a study of T cell repertoires in cytomegalovirus infection. TCRdb independently ran MiXCR on the reads; one entry per CDR3 protein. Of around 490,000 distinct CDR3 sequences in the sample, more than 25% were seen once. The sample was PBMCs. These receptor sequences come from a human donor in good health (CMV status not recorded). Some clones in this sample may be carry-over from other donors' samples. CDR3s leave out the opening cysteine and the closing phenylalanine or tryptophan. A D gene is named only where the DNA matches it firmly. Clone size appears in some rows only: once, few, many, or a class for an expanded clone.

TRBJ2-7	few	TRBV20-1	TRBD2	SARTGGSGRSSYEQY
TRBJ2-5	-	TRBV14	-	ASSHDSQETQY
TRBJ1-3	-	TRBV4-3	-	ASSQDTGPGNTIY
TRBJ2-2	-	TRBV27	-	ASLGALPGELF
TRBJ2-5	many	TRBV7-8	TRBD2	ASSLRLAGVWDETQY
TRBJ2-7	many	TRBV20-1	-	SARWLGYEQY
TRBJ2-7	-	TRBV12-3/TRBV12-4	-	ASSSKGVGPREQY
TRBJ2-3	-	TRBV6-2/TRBV6-3	TRBD2	ASSTRTSGSPDTQY
TRBJ2-3	-	TRBV27	TRBD2	ASSLDGTRGNRATDTQY
TRBJ1-5	-	TRBV4-2	TRBD1	ASSQLTGGNQPQH